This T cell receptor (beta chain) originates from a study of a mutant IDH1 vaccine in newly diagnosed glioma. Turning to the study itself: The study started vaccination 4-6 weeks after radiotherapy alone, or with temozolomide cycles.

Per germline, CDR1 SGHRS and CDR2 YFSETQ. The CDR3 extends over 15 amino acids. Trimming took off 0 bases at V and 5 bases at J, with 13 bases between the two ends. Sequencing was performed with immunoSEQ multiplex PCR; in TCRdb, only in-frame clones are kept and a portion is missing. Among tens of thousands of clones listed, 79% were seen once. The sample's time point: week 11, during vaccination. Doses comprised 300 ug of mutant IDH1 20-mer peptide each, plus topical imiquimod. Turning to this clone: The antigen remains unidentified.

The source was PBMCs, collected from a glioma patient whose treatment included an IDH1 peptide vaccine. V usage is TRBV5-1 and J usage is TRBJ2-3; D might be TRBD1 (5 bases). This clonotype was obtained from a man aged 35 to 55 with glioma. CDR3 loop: CASSLGGQRGDTQYF. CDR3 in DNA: TGCGCCAGCAGCTTGGGCGGCCAAAGGGGAGATACGCAGTATTTT.